Following are 23 T cell receptor beta chains from one sample sequenced in a study of T-cell reconstitution after alpha-beta-depleted transplantation in children. Construction of the TCRbeta library involved unique molecular identifiers. From the PCR reads, TCRdb called clonotypes with MiXCR, one entry per CDR3 protein. The table includes 250,000 to 400,000 distinct CDR3 sequences, around 25% detected once. The sample was PBMCs, mostly from graft donor cells, taken 180 days after TCRalphabeta/CD19-depleted stem cell transplant. The receptors derive from a male patient younger than 18 who had a stem cell transplant for acute lymphoblastic leukemia, so the T cells may come from the graft donor.

The chain links TRBV27 to TRBJ2-7; tentative D call: TRBD1 (5 bases). The CDR3 is made up of 14 amino acids. Germline CDR1 MNHEY, CDR2 SMNVEV (reference sequence). The germline V and J ends were trimmed by 5 bases and 5 bases, with 16 bases remaining between them. The DNA of the CDR3 is TGTGCCAGCAGTCTTTCGACAGAGAGCCACGAGCAGTACTTC. Residues: CASSLSTESHEQYF.

The rearrangement joins TRBV5-1 to TRBJ2-3; 11 bases fit TRBD1. Per the germline V gene, CDR1 is SGHRS and CDR2 is YFSETQ. CDR3 size: 15 residues. J lost 6 bases, V lost 2 bases, and 5 bases had no gene match. The CDR3 DNA reads as TGCGCCAGCAGCTTTGGACAGGGGGCGCGGGATACGCAGTATTTT. This encodes CASSFGQGARDTQYF.

The chain is built from TRBV24-1 and TRBJ2-2; D might be TRBD1 (6 bases). Germline loops: CDR1 KGHDR, CDR2 SFDVKD. V lost 1 base, J lost 4 bases, and 9 bases lay in between. The CDR3 is made up of 15 amino acids. CDR3 sequence reads: CATSDFTGPTGELFF. The CDR3 bases are TGTGCCACCAGTGATTTCACAGGGCCCACCGGGGAGCTGTTTTTT.

CDR3 in amino acids: CASSPSSGRAVGTGELFF. Written as DNA, the CDR3 is TGTGCCAGCAGCCCCTCTAGCGGGAGGGCAGTGGGCACCGGGGAGCTGTTTTTT. This chain links TRBV3-1 with TRBJ2-2, with 12 positions matching TRBD2. With V trimmed by 4 bases and J by 4 bases, 10 bases remained unmatched. CDR1 is LGHDT and CDR2 is YNNKEL in the germline V gene (reference sequence). CDR3 size: 18 residues.

The rearrangement links TRBV14 to TRBJ1-2; D may be TRBD1 (5 bases). V lost 0 bases to trimming and J lost 8 bases, with 13 bases between them. The germline V gene encodes CDR1 SGHDN and CDR2 FVKESK. There are 14 residues in the CDR3. CDR3 protein: CASSQELRGTGYTF. CDR3 in DNA: TGTGCCAGCAGCCAAGAACTAAGAGGGACCGGCTACACCTTC.

This chain links TRBV7-3 with TRBJ2-6; possible D gene TRBD1, 6 bases. Trimming shortened V by 4 bases and J by 4 bases, and 17 bases separated the two germline ends. Germline lookup yields CDR1 SGHTA and CDR2 FQGTGA. This CDR3 region has 17 residues. CDR3 bases: TGTGCCAGCAGCTCCCAGGGGCTCCTCTCCGGGGCCAACGTCCTGACTTTC. Translation: CASSSQGLLSGANVLTF. Full variable domain (remainder filled in from reference TRBV7-3 and TRBJ2-6): GAGVSQTPSNKVTEKGKYVELRCDPISGHTALYWYRQSLGQGPEFLIYFQGTGAADDSGLPNDRFFAVRPEGSVSTLKIQRTERGDSAVYLCASSSQGLLSGANVLTFGAGSRLTVL.

The V gene is TRBV5-1, the J gene TRBJ2-7; 9 nucleotides line up with TRBD1. Germline V gene lookup returns CDR1 SGHRS and CDR2 YFSETQ. V gave up 7 bases and J gave up 5 bases; unmatched junction bases: 10. The CDR3 loop spans 14 amino acids. As DNA, the CDR3 is TGCGCCAGCCAGACACAGGGGGCGTCGAACGAGCAGTACTTC. Its translation is CASQTQGASNEQYF.

This clonotype has more than one count but fewer than ten. This chain uses TRBV4-1 with TRBJ2-3; unclear D gene. The V end was cut by 2 bases, the J end by 4 bases, with 13 bases between. Per germline, CDR1 MGHRA and CDR2 YSYEKL. This CDR3 region has 15 residues. CDR3 nucleotide sequence: TGCGCCAGCAGCCAAATTATTACCCGTTCAGATACGCAGTATTTT. It translates to CASSQIITRSDTQYF.

For the CDR3, the DNA is TGTGCCAGCTCACCACCCGCGGCAGGGGATACGCAGTATTTT. Amino acid sequence: CASSPPAAGDTQYF. The V call is TRBV18, the J call TRBJ2-3, with D maybe TRBD1 (5 bases). The CDR3 extends over 14 amino acids. The germline CDR1 and CDR2 sequences are KGHSH and LQKENI. Trimming cost V 0 bases and J 6 bases, with 10 bases left between them. Looking up the rest from reference TRBV18 and TRBJ2-3 gives the full variable domain: NAGVMQNPRHLVRRRGQEARLRCSPMKGHSHVYWYRQLPEEGLKFMVYLQKENIIDESGMPKERFSAEFPKEGPSILRIQQVVRGDSAAYFCASSPPAAGDTQYFGPGTRLTVL.

This clonotype has only a few counts. CDR3 nucleotides: TGCAGCGCGGCGACAGGGCCATCCTACGAGCAGTACTTC. Protein sequence: CSAATGPSYEQYF. The chain has TRBV29-1 and TRBJ2-7; 7 bases line up with TRBD1. The CDR3 extends over 13 amino acids. J gave up 1 base and V 7 bases, and 7 bases lay outside the gene matches. Germline loops: CDR1 SQVTM, CDR2 ANQGSEA.

This clonotype has only a few counts. This chain joins TRBV5-1 and TRBJ2-1; no reliable D call. CDR1 and CDR2 (germline): SGHRS, YFSETQ. This CDR3 spans 16 amino acids. Trimming took 3 bases from V and 9 from J, leaving 22 bases between them. The CDR3 nucleotides read TGCGCCAGCAGCTATGTGGTCCGGGCCCTAAACCGTGAGCAGTTCTTC. Protein sequence: CASSYVVRALNREQFF. The whole variable domain, filled in from reference TRBV5-1 and TRBJ2-1, reads KAGVTQTPRYLIKTRGQQVTLSCSPISGHRSVSWYQQTPGQGLQFLFEYFSETQRNKGNFPGRFSGRQFSNSRSEMNVSTLELGDSALYLCASSYVVRALNREQFFGPGTRLTVL.

The rearrangement uses TRBV5-1 and TRBJ1-2; 8 nucleotides align to TRBD1. The CDR3 runs 15 residues. With V trimmed by 0 bases and J by 4 bases, 5 bases remained unmatched. Germline assignment: CDR1 SGHRS and CDR2 YFSETQ. CDR3 in amino acids: CASSLVATGVYGYTF. In DNA form, the CDR3 reads TGCGCCAGCAGCTTGGTCGCGACAGGGGTCTATGGCTACACCTTC.

This clonotype was counted only a few times. This chain links TRBV15 with TRBJ2-1, with 10 nucleotides matching TRBD2. Germline assignment: CDR1 LNHNV and CDR2 YYDKDF (reference sequence). The trim removed 0 bases at V and 6 bases at J, leaving 11 bases unmatched. The CDR3 runs 18 residues. CDR3 amino acids: CATSRDHKEASGSNEQFF. The DNA for the CDR3 is TGTGCCACCAGCAGAGATCATAAAGAGGCTAGCGGGAGCAATGAGCAGTTCTTC.

The chain couples TRBV24-1 to TRBJ2-3; 10 positions match TRBD2. Germline V lookup: CDR1 KGHDR, CDR2 SFDVKD. Trimming removed 4 bases from V and 3 bases from J; junction bases left unmatched: 6. The CDR3 runs 16 residues. In nucleotides, the CDR3 is TGTGCCACCAGTGAGAGCGGGAGGGCCAAGACAGATACGCAGTATTTT. Residues: CATSESGRAKTDTQYF.

V is TRBV7-2 and J is TRBJ2-3; D might be TRBD2 (5 bases). The V gene's germline CDR1 is SGHTA and CDR2 FQGNSA. V was trimmed by 3 bases and J by 5 bases, leaving 15 bases between them. There are 15 residues in the CDR3. Written as DNA, the CDR3 is TGTGCCAGCAGCTTCCCGTGGGAGTTGGGAGATACGCAGTATTTT. This encodes CASSFPWELGDTQYF. The full variable domain, in which reference TRBV7-2 and TRBJ2-3 provide the parts outside the CDR3, is GAGVSQSPSNKVTEKGKDVELRCDPISGHTALYWYRQSLGQGLEFLIYFQGNSAPDKSGLPSDRFSAERTGGSVSTLTIQRTQQEDSAVYLCASSFPWELGDTQYFGPGTRLTVL.

V gene TRBV20-1 combines with J gene TRBJ1-1; D remains unclear. The CDR3 runs to 13 residues. The ends were cut back, 7 bases at V and 1 base at J, with 13 bases in the middle. The germline gives CDR1 DFQATT, CDR2 SNEGSKA (reference sequence). The CDR3 region is CSGPKNGNTEAFF. In DNA form, the CDR3 reads TGCAGTGGACCTAAAAATGGGAACACTGAAGCTTTCTTT.

The chain employs TRBV20-1 and TRBJ1-4; D is ambiguous. The CDR3 has 12 residues. Germline V gene data show CDR1 as DFQATT and CDR2 as SNEGSKA (reference sequence). The ends were cut back, 0 bases at V and 8 bases at J, with 7 bases in the middle. CDR3 residues: CSARDPYEKLFF. The CDR3 DNA sequence: TGCAGTGCTAGAGATCCTTACGAAAAACTGTTTTTT.

This clonotype was seen only a few times. The chain is built from TRBV29-1 and TRBJ2-7; 10 bases line up with TRBD2. The CDR3 covers 14 residues. The junction had 9 bases not matched to a gene; V was cut back by 5 bases and J by 5 bases. Germline V gives CDR1 SQVTM, CDR2 ANQGSEA. The CDR3, as DNA: TGCAGCGTTCGTGCTAGCGGGAGTTCCCACGAGCAGTACTTC. Protein product: CSVRASGSSHEQYF.

The chain combines TRBV7-3 with TRBJ2-1, with 9 positions matching TRBD2. V dropped 5 bases and J dropped 3; count of bases not matched to a gene: 11. Germline CDR1 reads SGHTA; CDR2 reads FQGTGA. The CDR3 is 17 amino acids. CDR3 residues: CASSPSPSGAFYNEQFF. CDR3 coding DNA: TGTGCCAGCAGCCCGTCTCCTAGCGGGGCTTTCTACAATGAGCAGTTCTTC.

CDR3 DNA: TGTGCCAGCAGTCCCCTCACAGGGCTGGTCACAGATACGCAGTATTTT. Translation gives CASSPLTGLVTDTQYF. This sequence joins TRBV3-1 and TRBJ2-3; D may be TRBD1 (6 bases). Germline loops: CDR1 LGHDT, CDR2 YNNKEL (reference sequence). This CDR3 comprises 16 residues. Trimming stripped 6 bases from V and 2 bases from J, with 18 bases between.

The table lists this clonotype with a few counts. J is TRBJ1-5 and V is TRBV28; no clear D gene. Trimming took 11 bases from V and 4 from J, leaving 12 bases between them. CDR3 length: 12 residues. Germline V gene data show CDR1 as MDHEN and CDR2 as SYDVKM. The CDR3: CASVVLNQPQHF. Written as DNA, the CDR3 is TGTGCCTCGGTGGTATTGAATCAGCCCCAGCATTTT.

This clonotype has a handful of counts. V usage is TRBV20-1 and J usage is TRBJ1-2; 7 bases fit TRBD1. Germline V gene data show CDR1 as DFQATT and CDR2 as SNEGSKA (reference sequence). J was trimmed by 5 bases and V by 0 bases; bases with no gene match: 9. The CDR3 length is 15 residues. CDR3 amino acids: CSAREEGGLIYGYTF. In DNA form, the CDR3 reads TGCAGTGCTAGAGAAGAAGGGGGCTTAATTTATGGCTACACCTTC.

The chain combines TRBV14 with TRBJ2-7, with 8 bases fitting TRBD2. The CDR3 length is 17 residues. CDR1 is SGHDN, CDR2 FVKESK, per germline. Unmatched junction bases numbered 12, after V lost 1 base and J lost 4 bases. The CDR3 nucleotides are TGTGCCAGCAGCCAAGTGGGAGAGCGGGAGTTAAGATACGAGCAGTACTTC. Translated: CASSQVGERELRYEQYF.